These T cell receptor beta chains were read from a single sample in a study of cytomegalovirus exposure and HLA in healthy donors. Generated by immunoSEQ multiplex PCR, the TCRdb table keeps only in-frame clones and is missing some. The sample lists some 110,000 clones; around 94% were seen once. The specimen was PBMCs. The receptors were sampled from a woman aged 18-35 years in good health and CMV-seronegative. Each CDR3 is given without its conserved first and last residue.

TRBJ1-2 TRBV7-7 ASRSWVRGTWGYT
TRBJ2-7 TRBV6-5 ASSTSSERYEQY
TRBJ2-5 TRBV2 ASSVGGGASETQY
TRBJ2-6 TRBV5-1 ASSAQDSGANVLT
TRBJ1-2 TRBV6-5 ASSYSFRDYGYT
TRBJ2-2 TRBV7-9 ASSSKDRWGTGELF
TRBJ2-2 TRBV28 ASSPGATGELF
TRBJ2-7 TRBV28 ASSPLVTSGSDEQY
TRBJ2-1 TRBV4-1 ASSRITGTAGWDEQF
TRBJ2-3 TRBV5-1 ASSYSGGGLTDTQY
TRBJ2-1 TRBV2 ASSEGPGIYNEQF
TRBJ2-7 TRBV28 ASSLSRTGSYEQY
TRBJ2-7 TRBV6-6 ASRPAQGPYEQY